The 27 T cell receptor beta chains below were found in one sample sequenced in a study of blood T cells in healthy people across ages. The use of a sample-barcoded 5' primer and a J-beta primer mix characterized a second PCR of roughly 6 to 11 cycles. TCRdb itself ran the 5' RACE reads through MiXCR, one entry per CDR3 protein. Seen here are hundreds of thousands of distinct CDR3 sequences, around 42% observed once, and the top ten hold around 21%. The sample consisted of blood. These receptors all stem from a man aged 55-75 years in good health.

In its sample, this clonotype was seen a few times. The J gene is TRBJ2-3, the V gene TRBV7-9; 7 nucleotides match TRBD1. Germline CDR1 SEHNR, CDR2 FQNEAQ (reference sequence). CDR3 length: 17 residues. Trimming removed 4 bases from V and 0 bases from J; junction bases left unmatched: 10. Here the CDR3 reads CASSSGPGQSSTDTQYF. CDR3 DNA sequence: TGTGCCAGCAGCTCCGGACCGGGACAGTCTAGCACAGATACGCAGTATTTT.

This clonotype was counted between two and nine times. This chain connects TRBV25-1 to TRBJ2-1; the D call may be TRBD1 or TRBD2 (5 bases each). Trimming left V 0 bases short and J 5 bases short, with 17 bases between. The CDR3 is 17 amino acids. The germline gives CDR1 MGHDK, CDR2 SYGVNS. The CDR3 nucleotides read TGTGCCAGCAGTGAATATGGGAGTAGGGGCAAGCACAATGAGCAGTTCTTC. Its protein product is CASSEYGSRGKHNEQFF.

This clonotype occurred a few times. The chain uses TRBV10-3 and TRBJ2-3, with 8 bases lining up with TRBD2. CDR1 is ENHRY, CDR2 SYGVKD, per germline. The CDR3 loop spans 15 amino acids. V was clipped by 5 bases and J by 4 bases; unmatched bases: 8. The CDR3 sequence is CAISPSGGSADTQYF. For the CDR3, the DNA is TGTGCCATCAGTCCCAGCGGGGGTTCCGCAGATACGCAGTATTTT.

In its sample, this clonotype was seen once. This may be a read error: a much more frequent sequence differs by one nucleotide. The chain is built from TRBV28 and TRBJ2-5; 7 bases fit TRBD2. Judging by the DNA end, TRBJ2-7 fits better; the J call may be wrong. The CDR3 covers 15 residues. Germline CDR1 reads MDHEN; CDR2 reads SYDVKM. The CDR3 DNA sequence: TGTGCCAGCAGTGCCCCAGCGGGACGCCCTTACGAGCAGTACTTC. Protein sequence: CASSAPAGRPYEQYF.

This clonotype was recorded at least ten times. The chain joins TRBV20-1 to TRBJ2-5; the match to TRBD2 covers 7 bases. The V and J ends lost 4 bases and 7 bases, in that order; junction bases with no gene match: 9. The germline CDR1 and CDR2 sequences are DFQATT and SNEGSKA (reference sequence). The CDR3 extends over 13 amino acids. CDR3 protein: CSANGLVLGTQYF. DNA for the CDR3: TGCAGTGCTAACGGACTAGTTCTGGGGACCCAGTACTTC.

V gene TRBV11-3 combines with J gene TRBJ2-7; 8 bases agree with TRBD1. Germline CDR1 SGHNT, CDR2 YENEEA. The length of the CDR3 is 14 residues. V was clipped by 8 bases and J by 3 bases; unmatched bases: 9. CDR3 region: CASSVGQEYYEQYF. Written as DNA, the CDR3 is TGTGCCAGCTCCGTGGGACAGGAGTACTACGAGCAGTACTTC.

This clonotype was seen a handful of times. This chain links TRBV3-1 with TRBJ2-5; a weak D match, TRBD1 (6 bases). Germline values: CDR1 LGHDT, CDR2 YNNKEL (reference sequence). CDR3 length: 16 amino acids. V was pared by 3 bases and J by 4 bases, with 18 bases between. This CDR3 reads CASSQRTTGLAETQYF. In nucleotides, the CDR3 is TGTGCCAGCAGCCAGAGGACGACAGGCCTTGCAGAGACCCAGTACTTC.

This clonotype was observed a single time. The limits of the CDR3 on the DNA are not certain, so only TCRdb's listed CDR3 is given. The chain combines TRBV12-3 or TRBV12-4 with TRBJ1-1. The CDR3 has 19 amino acids, counting both end residues. The CDR3: CALGVNYGYTFGSGTEAFF.

The chain recombines TRBV5-1 with TRBJ1-1; D might be TRBD1 (5 bases). The length of the CDR3 is 15 residues. V was pared by 4 bases and J by 0 bases, with 13 bases between. CDR1 is SGHRS and CDR2 is YFSETQ in the germline V gene. CDR3: CASSTGATVNTEAFF. The CDR3 bases are TGCGCCAGCAGCACCGGGGCTACAGTGAACACTGAAGCTTTCTTT.

Note on this clonotype: Relative to the germline gene, one junction end is altered; a read error may explain this. The CDR3 DNA reads as TGCGCCGGCAGCCAAGCGGAGGGGGTTGGATATGGCTACACCTTC. As protein: CAGSQAEGVGYGYTF. The V call is TRBV4-1, the J call TRBJ1-2; a weak D match, TRBD1 (6 bases). The CDR3 spans 15 residues. Germline V gives CDR1 MGHRA, CDR2 YSYEKL.

This clonotype occurred a few times. V usage is TRBV28 and J usage is TRBJ1-5; D possibly corresponds to TRBD1 (5 bases). This CDR3 contains 14 residues. Trimming cost V 3 bases and J 3 bases, with 9 bases left between them. The germline CDR1 and CDR2 sequences are MDHEN and SYDVKM. DNA for the CDR3: TGTGCCAGCAGTTTGACAGTCCACAATCAGCCCCAGCATTTT. Its translation is CASSLTVHNQPQHF.

The chain recombines TRBV2 with TRBJ1-5; 7 positions match TRBD1. CDR1 is SNHLY and CDR2 is FYNNEI in the germline V gene. This CDR3 contains 14 residues. Trimming took 6 bases from V and 2 from J; bases not matched to a gene: 4. Here the CDR3 reads CASRGGRGNQPQHF. For the CDR3, the DNA is TGTGCCAGCAGAGGGGGCAGAGGCAATCAGCCCCAGCATTTT.

This chain connects TRBV6-5 to TRBJ2-2; perhaps TRBD1 as D (5 bases). The ends were cut back, 2 bases at V and 2 bases at J, with 9 bases in the middle. Germline V CDR1 and CDR2: MNHEY, SVGAGI. The CDR3 loop spans 15 amino acids. CDR3 in DNA: TGTGCCAGCAGTTACAGAAGGGGTAACACCGGGGAGCTGTTTTTT. Translated: CASSYRRGNTGELFF.

This clonotype showed up many times. One end of the junction is discordant with germline, which a read error may explain. The chain's CDR3 is CASSLVSSYEQYF. CDR3 nucleotides: TGTGCCAGCAGCTTAGTCTCCTCCTACGAGCAGTACTTC. The chain has TRBV5-1 and TRBJ2-7; D is uncertain. Germline V gene lookup returns CDR1 SGHRS and CDR2 YFSETQ. This CDR3 has 13 residues.

This clonotype was observed a handful of times. The chain recombines TRBV4-1 with TRBJ1-4, with 9 bases fitting TRBD1. The trim removed 0 bases at V and 5 bases at J, leaving 13 bases unmatched. The germline gives CDR1 MGHRA, CDR2 YSYEKL. This CDR3 comprises 19 residues. The CDR3 reads CASSQDPSRTGGKNEKLFF. Written as DNA, the CDR3 is TGCGCCAGCAGCCAAGATCCCTCTCGTACAGGGGGCAAGAATGAAAAACTGTTTTTT.

The chain is built from TRBV7-9 and TRBJ1-6, with 8 bases identical to TRBD1. The CDR3 extends over 16 amino acids. Germline CDR1 reads SEHNR; CDR2 reads FQNEAQ (reference sequence). The V gene end was trimmed by 6 bases and the J gene end by 10 bases; junction bases not matched to a gene: 14. CDR3 loop: CASSYGLTGGESPLHF. DNA for the CDR3: TGTGCCAGCAGTTACGGCCTAACAGGGGGTGAATCACCCCTCCACTTT.

A remark on this clonotype: Its ends do not fully match the called genes, so a read error is possible. The gene calls are TRBV10-3 and TRBJ1-1; D uncertain. The germline V gene has CDR1 ENHRY and CDR2 SYGVKD. The CDR3 spans 14 residues. CDR3 sequence reads: CAINASAKDTEAFF. Here the CDR3 DNA reads TGTGCCATCAATGCGTCAGCGAAAGACACTGAGGCTTTCTTT.

V is TRBV2 and J is TRBJ1-5; D call uncertain. Germline lookup yields CDR1 SNHLY and CDR2 FYNNEI. The CDR3 spans 11 residues. The CDR3 DNA reads TGTAACCGGAAGGGCAATCAGCCCCAGCATTTT. Amino acid sequence: CNRKGNQPQHF.

In this sample, this clonotype turned up a few times. This sequence joins TRBV28 and TRBJ1-2; D possibly corresponds to TRBD1 (5 bases). Trimming left V 4 bases short and J 2 bases short, with 17 bases between. CDR1 and CDR2 from the germline V gene are MDHEN and SYDVKM. The CDR3 loop spans 16 amino acids. Written as DNA, the CDR3 is TGTGCCAGCAGTTCCGCCGGGGGGTGGGTAAACTATGGCTACACCTTC. It encodes CASSSAGGWVNYGYTF.

Many counts were recorded for this clonotype. The gene calls are TRBV7-9 and TRBJ2-7; unclear D gene. The V end was cut by 3 bases, the J end by 2 bases, with 8 bases between. The CDR3 sequence is 13 residues long. Germline V gene data show CDR1 as SEHNR and CDR2 as FQNEAQ (reference sequence). In DNA, the CDR3 is TGTGCCAGCAGCTTGGACGTCGCCTACGAGCAGTACTTC. Amino acid sequence: CASSLDVAYEQYF.

This rearrangement joins TRBV6-1 to TRBJ2-3, with 7 positions matching TRBD2. V dropped 4 bases and J dropped 4; count of bases not matched to a gene: 5. The CDR3 runs to 14 residues. The germline CDR1 and CDR2 sequences are MNHNS and SASEGT. CDR3 in amino acids: CASSVLAGADTQYF. In DNA, the CDR3 is TGTGCCAGCAGTGTTTTGGCGGGAGCAGATACGCAGTATTTT.

This clonotype was seen a handful of times. The chain uses TRBV14 and TRBJ1-2; possibly TRBD1 for D (6 bases). With 6 bases removed from V and 3 bases from J, the gap between germline ends came to 14 bases. This CDR3 is 14 amino acids long. Germline V lookup: CDR1 SGHDN, CDR2 FVKESK. The CDR3 here is CASSGGGHHYGYTF. CDR3 DNA sequence: TGTGCCAGCAGTGGCGGGGGGCATCACTATGGCTACACCTTC. The entire variable domain, with the rest obtained from reference TRBV14 and TRBJ1-2, is as follows: EAGVTQFPSHSVIEKGQTVTLRCDPISGHDNLYWYRRVMGKEIKFLLHFVKESKQDESGMPNNRFLAERTGGTYSTLKVQPAELEDSGVYFCASSGGGHHYGYTFGSGTRLTVV.

CDR3 protein: CASSQDPVNTEAFF. The CDR3 DNA reads TGCGCCAGCAGCCAAGATCCGGTGAACACTGAAGCTTTCTTT. The rearrangement joins TRBV4-3 to TRBJ1-1; no clear D gene. Germline V gene lookup returns CDR1 LGHNA and CDR2 YSLEER. Trimming shortened V by 0 bases and J by 0 bases, and 5 bases separated the two germline ends. The CDR3 totals 14 residues.

Here the CDR3 reads CASTPRTIHEQYF. The CDR3 DNA reads as TGTGCCAGCACCCCGAGAACTATCCACGAGCAGTACTTC. This rearrangement joins TRBV12-3 or TRBV12-4 to TRBJ2-7, with D uncertain. The CDR3 runs to 13 residues. V was trimmed by 7 bases and J by 5 bases, leaving 15 bases between them.

The V gene is TRBV18, the J gene TRBJ1-2; 7 bases are a match to TRBD1. Germline V gene sequence: CDR1 KGHSH, CDR2 LQKENI. The CDR3 has 18 amino acids. With 4 bases clipped from V and 4 bases from J, the junction kept 18 bases outside the gene matches. The chain's CDR3 is CASSQNSGTAPYSYGYTF. CDR3 DNA: TGTGCCAGCTCACAAAATTCCGGGACAGCGCCCTACTCCTATGGCTACACCTTC.

The V call is TRBV7-3, the J call TRBJ2-3; tentative D call: TRBD2 (6 bases). V was shortened by 5 bases and J by 5 bases, with 14 bases between the two germline ends. Germline-derived CDR1 and CDR2 are SGHTA and FQGTGA. The CDR3 has 14 amino acids. The CDR3 spells CASSLSVGGDTQYF. Written as DNA, the CDR3 is TGTGCCAGCAGCCTCTCAGTGGGGGGAGATACGCAGTATTTT.

This clonotype was detected a few times. The chain combines TRBV3-1 with TRBJ1-5; 11 nucleotides line up with TRBD1. CDR3 length: 15 residues. CDR1 and CDR2 (germline): LGHDT, YNNKEL (reference sequence). J was trimmed by 7 bases and V by 1 base; bases with no gene match: 3. The DNA for the CDR3 is TGTGCCAGCAGCCAAGGGACAGGGGGCGGGCAGCCCCAGCATTTT. Translating gives CASSQGTGGGQPQHF.